The 28 T cell receptor beta chains given below trace back to one sample, sequenced in a study of early T cells in non-severe SARS-CoV-2 infection. TCRdb recomputed calls from the 5' RACE reads with MiXCR, one row per CDR3 protein. The data contain tens of thousands of distinct CDR3 sequences, under 6% of them singletons. The specimen was whole blood. The source of these receptors is an adult who was a healthcare worker with PCR-confirmed SARS-CoV-2 infection or an uninfected control (not recorded which).

This clonotype has ten or more counts. The V and J genes are TRBV11-1 and TRBJ2-7, with no clear D. CDR1 and CDR2 from the germline V gene are SGHAT and FQDESV (reference sequence). The CDR3 has 14 residues. The V and J ends lost 3 bases and 3 bases respectively, with 12 bases between them. DNA of the CDR3: TGTGCCAGCAGCTTCGGGCCGCTGGGCTACGAGCAGTACTTC. This translates into CASSFGPLGYEQYF.

This clonotype was recorded many times. The chain joins TRBV7-2 to TRBJ1-5, with D uncertain. The CDR3 runs to 14 residues. Per germline, CDR1 SGHTA and CDR2 FQGNSA. Trimming cost V 4 bases and J 5 bases, with 12 bases left between them. This CDR3 is CASSSAGRYQPQHF. The CDR3 DNA is TGTGCCAGCAGCTCGGCCGGGAGGTATCAGCCCCAGCATTTT.

In its sample, this clonotype was seen many times. The rearrangement joins TRBV14 to TRBJ1-5; D not certain. The germline V gene encodes CDR1 SGHDN and CDR2 FVKESK. CDR3 length equals 13 residues. The V end was cut by 1 base, the J end by 9 bases, with 10 bases between. CDR3 residues: CASSQGPGSPQHF. The CDR3 DNA reads TGTGCCAGCAGCCAAGGGCCCGGGTCGCCCCAGCATTTT.

A few counts support this clonotype. The chain couples TRBV29-1 to TRBJ2-4; the match to TRBD1 covers 9 bases. The trim removed 1 base at V and 9 bases at J, leaving 4 bases unmatched. The CDR3 contains 13 residues. Germline V gene data show CDR1 as SQVTM and CDR2 as ANQGSEA. The DNA for the CDR3 is TGCAGCGTTGAAGTATCGACAGGGGGCATTCAGTACTTC. This encodes CSVEVSTGGIQYF.

This clonotype came up a few times. The chain has TRBV10-3 and TRBJ1-6; 7 nucleotides align to TRBD1. This CDR3 region has 17 residues. Germline CDR1 ENHRY, CDR2 SYGVKD. The J segment lost 6 bases and the V segment lost 4 bases, leaving 12 bases of the junction unmatched. CDR3 DNA sequence: TGTGCCATCAGTGTTTCCCGCAACCGGGACAGTAATTCACCCCTCCACTTT. Its protein is CAISVSRNRDSNSPLHF.

Ten or more counts support this clonotype. This chain links TRBV6-2 or TRBV6-3 with TRBJ1-1, with TRBD1 as a possible D gene (6 bases). The CDR3 totals 14 residues. The germline V gene encodes CDR1 MNHEY and CDR2 SVGEGT. V was pared by 7 bases and J by 2 bases, with 14 bases between. Here the CDR3 DNA reads TGTGCCAGCAACCCCTTAGGGGGAAACACTGAAGCTTTCTTT. Translating it yields CASNPLGGNTEAFF.

This clonotype was counted many times. V usage is TRBV7-2 and J usage is TRBJ1-1; D gene unclear. Germline values: CDR1 SGHTA, CDR2 FQGNSA. V was cut by 2 bases and J by 0 bases, with 1 base left in between. The CDR3 length is 12 residues. CDR3 residues: CASSLLNTEAFF. DNA for the CDR3: TGTGCCAGCAGCTTACTGAACACTGAAGCTTTCTTT.

This clonotype was found many times. The CDR3 protein is CSITNDRRISTF. For the CDR3, the DNA is TGCAGCATAACGAACGACAGGAGGATAAGCACCTTC. The chain uses TRBV20-1 and TRBJ1-2, with D tentatively TRBD1 (6 bases). Germline values: CDR1 DFQATT, CDR2 SNEGSKA (reference sequence). There are 12 residues in the CDR3.

This clonotype has ten or more counts. The chain joins TRBV2 to TRBJ2-7; no definite D call. Trimming took off 4 bases at V and 0 bases at J, with 16 bases between the two ends. This CDR3 is built from 16 residues. Germline CDR1 reads SNHLY; CDR2 reads FYNNEI. The DNA for the CDR3 is TGTGCCAGCAGTGCGGCAAGACTGACCGTCTCCTACGAGCAGTACTTC. It yields the protein CASSAARLTVSYEQYF.

The chain joins TRBV29-1 to TRBJ2-7; 7 bases align to TRBD1. Per the germline V gene, CDR1 is SQVTM and CDR2 is ANQGSEA. The CDR3 sequence is 13 residues long. J lost 7 bases, V lost 2 bases, and 8 bases had no gene match. DNA for the CDR3: TGCAGCGTTGAACCAGGGGGAAGTGAAGAGCAGTACTTC. It is translated as CSVEPGGSEEQYF.

This clonotype showed up just a few times. The CDR3 bases are TGTGCCAGCAGTTCAACTGGGGTTGGCTACACCTTC. Its translation is CASSSTGVGYTF. The rearrangement links TRBV7-6 to TRBJ1-2; no definite D call. This CDR3 contains 12 residues. V shed 6 bases and J shed 7 bases, with 12 bases lying between them. Germline values: CDR1 SGHVS, CDR2 FNYEAQ.

This clonotype was seen repeatedly, ten times or more. This sequence joins TRBV5-1 and TRBJ2-7; the match to TRBD1 covers 8 bases. The CDR3 is 15 amino acids. The trim removed 2 bases at V and 2 bases at J, leaving 6 bases unmatched. From germline, CDR1 is SGHRS and CDR2 YFSETQ. In DNA form, the CDR3 reads TGCGCCAGCAGCTTTTCCGGGACAGGCCCCTACGAGCAGTACTTC. The encoded protein is CASSFSGTGPYEQYF.

This clonotype is labeled large (0.1 to 1%). The chain recombines TRBV10-3 with TRBJ2-3; D remains ambiguous. CDR1 is ENHRY and CDR2 is SYGVKD in the germline V gene. Trimming pared 3 bases from V and 4 bases from J, leaving 14 bases between. This CDR3 is built from 15 residues. CDR3 residues: CAISDNLRRPDTQYF. CDR3 nucleotide sequence: TGTGCCATCAGTGATAACCTTCGTCGACCAGATACGCAGTATTTT.

The sample holds a few counts of this clonotype. The chain uses TRBV28 and TRBJ2-5; D unresolved. The V gene lost 2 bases and the J gene lost 4 bases, with 14 bases spanning the gap. Germline V CDR1 and CDR2: MDHEN, SYDVKM. This CDR3 contains 15 residues. The CDR3 reads CASSLQTPVGETQYF. The CDR3 nucleotides read TGTGCCAGCAGTTTACAGACCCCGGTGGGAGAGACCCAGTACTTC. The full variable domain, completed using reference TRBV28 and TRBJ2-5, is DVKVTQSSRYLVKRTGEKVFLECVQDMDHENMFWYRQDPGLGLRLIYFSYDVKMKEKGDIPEGYSVSREKKERFSLILESASTNQTSMYLCASSLQTPVGETQYFGPGTRLLVL.

This clonotype was picked up many times. The CDR3 here is CASSTQRGRNEQFF. The CDR3 DNA is TGTGCCAGCAGTACCCAGCGGGGTCGCAATGAGCAGTTCTTC. V is TRBV6-7 and J is TRBJ2-1, with 7 positions matching TRBD2. TRBV6-7 is identified as an open reading frame with a role that is uncertain. This CDR3 has 14 amino acids. Trimming at V came to 5 bases and at J to 6 bases, leaving 7 bases not matched to a gene.

This clonotype occurred many times. This chain links TRBV4-1 with TRBJ1-1; 9 bases are a match to TRBD1. CDR1 MGHRA and CDR2 YSYEKL come from the germline V gene. This CDR3 has 15 residues. V lost 2 bases, J lost 10 bases, and 11 bases stayed unmatched. CDR3 in DNA: TGCGCCAGCAGCCAATCTCTGCTACAGGGGGCTTCAGCTTTCTTT. It specifies CASSQSLLQGASAFF.

This clonotype has ten or more counts. J is TRBJ1-1 and V is TRBV11-2, with D possibly TRBD1 on 5 matching bases. V was cut by 2 bases and J by 1 base, with 11 bases left in between. This CDR3 is built from 15 residues. Germline CDR1 reads SGHAT; CDR2 reads FQNNGV. CDR3 coding DNA: TGTGCCAGCAGCTTACTCACAGGCTCGAACACTGAAGCTTTCTTT. Protein sequence: CASSLLTGSNTEAFF.

This clonotype has a count of ten or more. This chain links TRBV27 with TRBJ1-4; possibly TRBD1 for D (5 bases). The CDR3 covers 14 residues. The V gene lost 2 bases and the J gene lost 3 bases, with 7 bases spanning the gap. Germline assignment: CDR1 MNHEY and CDR2 SMNVEV (reference sequence). CDR3 nucleotides: TGTGCCAGCAGTTTACAAGGGGCTAATGAAAAACTGTTTTTT. Translated: CASSLQGANEKLFF.

In its sample, this clonotype was seen many times. The chain employs TRBV16 and TRBJ1-2, with 9 bases that match TRBD1. CDR1 KGHSY and CDR2 FQNENV come from the germline V gene. With V trimmed by 3 bases and J by 2 bases, 7 bases remained unmatched. CDR3 length: 16 amino acids. The CDR3 coding sequence is TGTGCCAGCAGCCAGTCGGGACAGGGAAGAAACTATGGCTACACCTTC. As protein: CASSQSGQGRNYGYTF.

This clonotype occurred a few times. The J gene is TRBJ2-2, the V gene TRBV11-2; TRBD1 aligns across 11 bases. Germline CDR1 and CDR2: SGHAT and FQNNGV. The CDR3 has 15 residues. The junction had 5 bases not matched to a gene; V was cut back by 6 bases and J by 5 bases. The CDR3 region has the DNA TGTGCCAGCAGAGCCGGGACAGGGGGAACCGGGGAGCTGTTTTTT. Amino acid sequence: CASRAGTGGTGELFF.

This clonotype turned up a few times. The chain is built from TRBV29-1 and TRBJ2-1; D uncertain. The better agreement between TRBJ2-7 and the DNA end casts doubt on the J call. CDR3 size: 13 residues. The germline gives CDR1 SQVTM, CDR2 ANQGSEA. The CDR3 DNA reads TGCAGCGTTGATCAGCGCTCCTACAATGAGCAGTACTTC. It yields the protein CSVDQRSYNEQYF.

This clonotype was counted at least ten times. The V call is TRBV13, the J call TRBJ2-1; TRBD2 might be the D (6 bases). V was cut by 4 bases and J by 9 bases, with 22 bases left in between. The CDR3 runs to 16 residues. The germline V gene has CDR1 PRHDT and CDR2 FYEKMQ (reference sequence). CDR3 sequence: CASSSNPGTARGEQFF. For the CDR3, the DNA is TGTGCCAGCAGCTCCAACCCCGGGACTGCGCGGGGTGAGCAGTTCTTC. Full variable domain (missing parts from reference TRBV13 and TRBJ2-1): AAGVIQSPRHLIKEKRETATLKCYPIPRHDTVYWYQQGPGQDPQFLISFYEKMQSDKGSIPDRFSAQQFSDYHSELNMSSLELGDSALYFCASSSNPGTARGEQFFGPGTRLTVL.

The chain couples TRBV9 to TRBJ1-1; TRBD1 agrees at 8 bases. Germline V gene data show CDR1 as SGDLS and CDR2 as YYNGEE. V lost 2 bases to trimming and J lost 5 bases; unmatched junction nucleotides: 5. This CDR3 region has 14 residues. The CDR3 DNA reads TGTGCCAGCAGCGTGCTAGGGGACAGGACTGAAGCTTTCTTT. Its translation: CASSVLGDRTEAFF.

This clonotype was counted many times. The chain recombines TRBV2 with TRBJ2-6, with D tentatively TRBD2 (7 bases). The CDR3 sequence is 19 residues long. V was pared by 6 bases and J by 0 bases, with 21 bases between. Germline V lookup: CDR1 SNHLY, CDR2 FYNNEI. The CDR3 bases are TGTGCCAGCAGCCCAAGGAGGGGGGGTCCCCTCTCTGGGGCCAACGTCCTGACTTTC. Translation gives CASSPRRGGPLSGANVLTF.

The chain employs TRBV2 and TRBJ2-1, with 11 bases identical to TRBD2. Germline CDR1 SNHLY, CDR2 FYNNEI. The CDR3 covers 14 residues. The CDR3 coding sequence is TGTGCTAGCGGGGGGGCTAGCTCCTACAATGAGCAGTTCTTC. Amino acids: CASGGASSYNEQFF. The full variable domain, its missing parts supplied by reference TRBV2 and TRBJ2-1, is EPEVTQTPSHQVTQMGQEVILRCVPISNHLYFYWYRQILGQKVEFLVSFYNNEISEKSEIFDDQFSVERPDGSNFTLKIRSTKLEDSAMYFCASGGASSYNEQFFGPGTRLTVL.

The rearrangement joins TRBV18 to TRBJ2-1; 9 bases line up with TRBD1. V trimming: 3 bases; J trimming: 3 bases; junction bases outside the gene matches: 3. Germline loops: CDR1 KGHSH, CDR2 LQKENI. The CDR3 consists of 15 residues. The CDR3 protein is CASSPTGGGYNEQFF. Here the CDR3 DNA reads TGTGCCAGCTCACCGACAGGGGGTGGCTACAATGAGCAGTTCTTC.

This clonotype has a count of ten or more. The chain links TRBV3-1 to TRBJ1-2; a possible D gene is TRBD1 (5 bases). V lost 0 bases and J 7 bases, leaving 6 bases between the germline ends. This CDR3 has 12 amino acids. From germline, CDR1 is LGHDT and CDR2 YNNKEL (reference sequence). The CDR3 DNA reads TGTGCCAGCAGCCAAGACAGGGCTGGCTACACCTTC. Translating gives CASSQDRAGYTF.

This clonotype has at least ten counts. This sequence joins TRBV7-9 and TRBJ2-4; D is unclear. This CDR3 is built from 11 residues. Germline lookup yields CDR1 SEHNR and CDR2 FQNEAQ (reference sequence). The ends were cut back, 1 base at V and 15 bases at J, with 10 bases in the middle. CDR3 in amino acids: CASSLGGVLYF. In nucleotides, the CDR3 is TGTGCCAGCAGCTTAGGTGGAGTGTTGTACTTC.